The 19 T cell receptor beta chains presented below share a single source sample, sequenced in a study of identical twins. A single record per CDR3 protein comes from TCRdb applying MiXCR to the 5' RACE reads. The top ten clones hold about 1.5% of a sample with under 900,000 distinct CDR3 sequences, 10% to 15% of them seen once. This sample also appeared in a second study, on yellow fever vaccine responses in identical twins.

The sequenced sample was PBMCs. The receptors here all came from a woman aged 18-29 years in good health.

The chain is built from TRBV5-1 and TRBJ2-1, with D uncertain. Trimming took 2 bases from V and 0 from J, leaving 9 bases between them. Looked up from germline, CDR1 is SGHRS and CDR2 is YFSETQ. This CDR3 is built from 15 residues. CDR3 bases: TGCGCCAGCAGCTTCCTGAGGAGCTCCTACAATGAGCAGTTCTTC. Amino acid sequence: CASSFLRSSYNEQFF. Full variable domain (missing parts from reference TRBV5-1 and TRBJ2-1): KAGVTQTPRYLIKTRGQQVTLSCSPISGHRSVSWYQQTPGQGLQFLFEYFSETQRNKGNFPGRFSGRQFSNSRSEMNVSTLELGDSALYLCASSFLRSSYNEQFFGPGTRLTVL.

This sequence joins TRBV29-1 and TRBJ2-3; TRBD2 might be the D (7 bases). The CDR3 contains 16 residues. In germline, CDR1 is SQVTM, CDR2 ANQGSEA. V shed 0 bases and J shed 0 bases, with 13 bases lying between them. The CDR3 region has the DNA TGCAGCGTTGAAGATCTGGGAGGGGGTAGCACAGATACGCAGTATTTT. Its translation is CSVEDLGGGSTDTQYF.

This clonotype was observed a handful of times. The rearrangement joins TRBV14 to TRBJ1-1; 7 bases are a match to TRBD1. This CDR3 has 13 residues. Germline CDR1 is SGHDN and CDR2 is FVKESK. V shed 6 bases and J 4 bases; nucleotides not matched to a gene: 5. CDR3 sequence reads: CASRGQETTEAFF. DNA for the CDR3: TGTGCCAGCAGAGGACAGGAGACCACTGAAGCTTTCTTT.

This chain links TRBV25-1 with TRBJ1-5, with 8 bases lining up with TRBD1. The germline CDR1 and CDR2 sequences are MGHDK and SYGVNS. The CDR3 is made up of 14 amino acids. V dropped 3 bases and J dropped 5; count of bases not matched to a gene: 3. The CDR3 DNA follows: TGTGCCAGCAGTGAGCGGACAGGGCATCAGCCCCAGCATTTT. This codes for CASSERTGHQPQHF. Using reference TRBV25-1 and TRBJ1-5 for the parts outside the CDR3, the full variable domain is EADIYQTPRYLVIGTGKKITLECSQTMGHDKMYWYQQDPGMELHLIHYSYGVNSTEKGDLSSESTVSRIRTEHFPLTLESARPSHTSQYLCASSERTGHQPQHFGDGTRLSIL.

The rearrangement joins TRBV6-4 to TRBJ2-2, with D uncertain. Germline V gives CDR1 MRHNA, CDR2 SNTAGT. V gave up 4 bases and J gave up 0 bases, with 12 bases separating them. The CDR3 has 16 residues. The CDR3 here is CASSGQPLTNTGELFF. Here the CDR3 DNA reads TGTGCCAGCAGTGGTCAGCCTCTGACGAACACCGGGGAGCTGTTTTTT.

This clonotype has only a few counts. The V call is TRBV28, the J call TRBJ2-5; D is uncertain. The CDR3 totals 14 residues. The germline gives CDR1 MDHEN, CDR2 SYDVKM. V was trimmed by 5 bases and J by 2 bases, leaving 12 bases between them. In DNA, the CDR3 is TGTGCCAGCAGTCCCTACTCCCGTCAAGAGACCCAGTACTTC. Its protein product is CASSPYSRQETQYF.

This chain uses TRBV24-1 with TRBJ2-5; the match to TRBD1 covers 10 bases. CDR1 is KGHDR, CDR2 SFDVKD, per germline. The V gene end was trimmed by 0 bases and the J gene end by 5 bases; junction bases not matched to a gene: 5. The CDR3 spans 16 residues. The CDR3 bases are TGTGCCACCAGTGATTTGCGACAGGGGGCGGGGGAGACCCAGTACTTC. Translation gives CATSDLRQGAGETQYF.

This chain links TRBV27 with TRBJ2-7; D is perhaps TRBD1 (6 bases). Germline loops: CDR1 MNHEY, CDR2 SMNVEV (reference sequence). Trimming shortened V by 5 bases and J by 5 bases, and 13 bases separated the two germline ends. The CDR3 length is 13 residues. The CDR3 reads CASSPDRLNEQYF. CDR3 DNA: TGTGCCAGCAGTCCCGACAGGCTTAACGAGCAGTACTTC.

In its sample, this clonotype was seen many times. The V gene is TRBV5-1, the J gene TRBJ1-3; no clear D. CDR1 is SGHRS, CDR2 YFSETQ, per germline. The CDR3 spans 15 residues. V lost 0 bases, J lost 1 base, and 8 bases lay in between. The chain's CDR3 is CASSLEAGSGNTIYF. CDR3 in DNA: TGCGCCAGCAGCTTGGAGGCCGGGTCTGGAAACACCATATATTTT.

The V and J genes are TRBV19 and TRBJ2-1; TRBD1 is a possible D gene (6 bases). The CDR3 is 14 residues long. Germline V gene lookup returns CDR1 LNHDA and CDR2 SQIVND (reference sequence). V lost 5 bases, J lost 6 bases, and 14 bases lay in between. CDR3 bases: TGTGCCAGTAGTGCGGACAGTATGGGCAATGAGCAGTTCTTC. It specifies CASSADSMGNEQFF.

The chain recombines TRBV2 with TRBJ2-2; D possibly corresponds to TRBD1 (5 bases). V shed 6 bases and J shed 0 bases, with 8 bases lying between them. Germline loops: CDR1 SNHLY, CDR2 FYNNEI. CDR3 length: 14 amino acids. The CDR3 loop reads CASRKTANTGELFF. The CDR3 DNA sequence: TGTGCCAGCAGGAAGACAGCGAACACCGGGGAGCTGTTTTTT.

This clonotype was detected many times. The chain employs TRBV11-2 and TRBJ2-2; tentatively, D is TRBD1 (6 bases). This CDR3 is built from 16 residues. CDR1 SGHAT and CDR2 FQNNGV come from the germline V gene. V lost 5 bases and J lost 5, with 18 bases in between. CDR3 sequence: CASSRTPGHFTGELFF. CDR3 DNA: TGTGCCAGCAGCAGAACCCCGGGACACTTTACCGGGGAGCTGTTTTTT.

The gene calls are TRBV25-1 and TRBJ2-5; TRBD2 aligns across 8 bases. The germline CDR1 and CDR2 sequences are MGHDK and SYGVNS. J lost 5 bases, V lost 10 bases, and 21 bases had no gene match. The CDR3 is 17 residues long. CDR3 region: CANQAGVLSWYRETQYF. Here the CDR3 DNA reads TGTGCCAACCAAGCGGGGGTTTTATCTTGGTATCGGGAGACCCAGTACTTC.

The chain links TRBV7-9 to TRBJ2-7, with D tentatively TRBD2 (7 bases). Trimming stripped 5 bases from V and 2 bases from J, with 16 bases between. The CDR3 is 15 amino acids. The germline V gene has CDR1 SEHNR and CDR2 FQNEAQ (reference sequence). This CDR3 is CASSPGGVAAYEQYF. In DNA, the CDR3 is TGTGCCAGCAGCCCGGGGGGCGTTGCCGCCTACGAGCAGTACTTC.

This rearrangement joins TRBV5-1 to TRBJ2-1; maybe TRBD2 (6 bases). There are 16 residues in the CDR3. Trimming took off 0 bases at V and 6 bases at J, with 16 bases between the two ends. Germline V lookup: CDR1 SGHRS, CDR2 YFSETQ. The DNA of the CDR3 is TGCGCCAGCAGCTTGGGCGCGGGGTCCGTTGGCAATGAGCAGTTCTTC. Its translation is CASSLGAGSVGNEQFF.

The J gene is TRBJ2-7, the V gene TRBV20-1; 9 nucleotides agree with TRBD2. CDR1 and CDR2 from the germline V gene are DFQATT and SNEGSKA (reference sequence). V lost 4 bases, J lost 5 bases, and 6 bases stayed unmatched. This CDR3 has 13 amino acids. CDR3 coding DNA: TGCAGTGCTATAGGGACTAGCATGGACGAGCAGTACGTC. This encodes CSAIGTSMDEQYV.

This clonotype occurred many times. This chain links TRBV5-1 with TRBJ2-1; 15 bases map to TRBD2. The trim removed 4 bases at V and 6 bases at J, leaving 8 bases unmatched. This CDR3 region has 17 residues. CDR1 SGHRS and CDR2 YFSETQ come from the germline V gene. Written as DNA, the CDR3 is TGCGCCAGCAGCGCCGGGACTAGCGGGAGGTTAGGCAATGAGCAGTTCTTC. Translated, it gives CASSAGTSGRLGNEQFF.

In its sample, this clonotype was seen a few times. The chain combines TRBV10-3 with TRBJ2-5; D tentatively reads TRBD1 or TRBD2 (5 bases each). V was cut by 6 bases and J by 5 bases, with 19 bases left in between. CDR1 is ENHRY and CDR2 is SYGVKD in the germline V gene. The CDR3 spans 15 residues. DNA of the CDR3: TGTGCCATCAGCGGGACGGGACCCAGCGCGGAGACCCAGTACTTC. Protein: CAISGTGPSAETQYF.

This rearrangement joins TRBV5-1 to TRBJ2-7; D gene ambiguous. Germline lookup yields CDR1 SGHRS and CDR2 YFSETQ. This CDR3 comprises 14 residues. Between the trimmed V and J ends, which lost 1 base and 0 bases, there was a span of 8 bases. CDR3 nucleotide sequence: TGCGCCAGCAGCTTGCACATGAGCTCCTACGAGCAGTACGTC. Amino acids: CASSLHMSSYEQYV.